These 19 T cell receptor beta chains were all obtained from the same sample, sequenced in a study of spatial heterogeneity in lung cancer. MiXCR was run by TCRdb on the 5' RACE reads, yielding one entry per CDR3 protein. The sample lists roughly 91,000 distinct CDR3 sequences, about 20% occurring once. Regarding time point: sample taken at primary tumor resection. No cell sorting; template was whole RNA from tumor, lung tissue or PBMC. The sample was PBMCs, taken at surgery. These receptors were taken from a male donor with early-stage non-small cell lung cancer.

The genes are TRBV27 and TRBJ2-1; 12 positions agree with TRBD2. Germline CDR1 reads MNHEY; CDR2 reads SMNVEV (reference sequence). The CDR3 runs to 18 residues. Germline trimming cut 7 bases from V and 5 bases from J; bases unmatched to any gene: 15. The CDR3 DNA reads TGTGCCAGCACCACTTGGAGGCTAGCGGGAGGGCCTGACAATGAGCAGTTCTTC. The encoded protein is CASTTWRLAGGPDNEQFF.

A single count supports this clonotype. The rearrangement joins TRBV15 to TRBJ2-7, with a weak D call TRBD1 (5 bases). This CDR3 has 12 residues. Germline assignment: CDR1 LNHNV and CDR2 YYDKDF (reference sequence). V was clipped by 2 bases and J by 3 bases, with 5 bases between them. The DNA for the CDR3 is TGTGCCACCAGCAGACAGGGCTACGAGCAGTACTTC. Its protein product is CATSRQGYEQYF.

V gene TRBV7-9 combines with J gene TRBJ2-3; a possible D gene is TRBD2 (6 bases). The CDR3 contains 16 residues. Germline V gene data show CDR1 as SEHNR and CDR2 as FQNEAQ (reference sequence). The germline V and J ends were trimmed by 4 bases and 0 bases, with 14 bases remaining between them. The CDR3 loop is CASSSTPGTSTDTQYF. The CDR3 bases are TGTGCCAGCAGCTCGACGCCGGGGACTAGCACAGATACGCAGTATTTT. The full variable domain, completed using reference TRBV7-9 and TRBJ2-3, is DTGVSQNPRHKITKRGQNVTFRCDPISEHNRLYWYRQTLGQGPEFLTYFQNEAQLEKSRLLSDRFSAERPKGSFSTLEIQRTEQGDSAMYLCASSSTPGTSTDTQYFGPGTRLTVL.

The rearrangement links TRBV7-9 to TRBJ2-3; D unclear. CDR3 length equals 12 residues. Germline V gene lookup returns CDR1 SEHNR and CDR2 FQNEAQ (reference sequence). The V end was cut by 4 bases, the J end by 3 bases, with 5 bases between. CDR3 region: CASSSTTDTQYF. CDR3 sequence (DNA): TGTGCCAGCAGCTCCACTACAGATACGCAGTATTTT.

This clonotype was detected once. A much larger clone sits a single nucleotide away, making a read error possible. This chain joins TRBV12-3 or TRBV12-4 and TRBJ1-2; TRBD1 aligns across 9 bases. There are 13 residues in the CDR3. CDR3 residues: CANSPGTGYGYTF. The CDR3 DNA sequence: TGTGCCAACAGTCCCGGGACAGGGTATGGCTACACCTTC.

The gene calls are TRBV29-1 and TRBJ2-7, with 8 bases matching TRBD2. The CDR3 covers 13 residues. J gave up 0 bases and V 7 bases, and 5 bases lay outside the gene matches. CDR1 and CDR2 (germline): SQVTM, ANQGSEA. CDR3 amino acids: CSALSGVSYEQYF. The CDR3 region has the DNA TGCAGCGCCCTTAGCGGGGTCTCCTACGAGCAGTACTTC.

The V and J genes are TRBV10-3 and TRBJ1-5; D is unclear. V gave up 11 bases and J gave up 14 bases, with 22 bases separating them. This CDR3 comprises 12 residues. CDR1 is ENHRY, CDR2 SYGVKD, per germline. The CDR3 DNA reads as TGTGCCCCCGAACGGGATGGGGAAGTCGAGCATTTT. This encodes CAPERDGEVEHF.

This clonotype was counted only a few times. V and J are TRBV18 and TRBJ2-1; weak D call: TRBD2 (5 bases). The V end lost 3 bases, the J end lost 4 bases, and 13 bases lay between the germline ends. The germline gives CDR1 KGHSH, CDR2 LQKENI. The CDR3 is 15 residues long. CDR3 DNA: TGTGCCAGCTCACCCTTACGGGAAACGTACAATGAGCAGTTCTTC. It translates to CASSPLRETYNEQFF.

This clonotype was seen a handful of times. V gene TRBV3-1 combines with J gene TRBJ1-4; 9 bases line up with TRBD1. Trimming cost V 3 bases and J 13 bases; bases outside gene matches: 6. Per germline, CDR1 LGHDT and CDR2 YNNKEL (reference sequence). The CDR3 loop spans 13 amino acids. The CDR3: CASSQQQGAGLFF. CDR3 nucleotides: TGTGCCAGCAGCCAGCAACAGGGGGCTGGACTGTTTTTT.

Many counts were recorded for this clonotype. J is TRBJ2-5 and V is TRBV7-2, with D unclear. The V gene's germline CDR1 is SGHTA and CDR2 FQGNSA. There are 14 residues in the CDR3. The V end was cut by 0 bases, the J end by 4 bases, with 9 bases between. DNA for the CDR3: TGTGCCAGCAGCTTAGCGGGCAGAGGAGAGACCCAGTACTTC. Translating gives CASSLAGRGETQYF.

This clonotype turned up a few times. CDR3 sequence: CASSVEEGDNPFF. The DNA of the CDR3 is TGTGCCAGCAGCGTAGAGGAGGGGGATAACCCTTTCTTT. The chain carries TRBV9 and TRBJ1-1; D might be TRBD1 (6 bases). Germline CDR1 is SGDLS and CDR2 is YYNGEE. V was pared by 0 bases and J by 12 bases, with 15 bases between. The CDR3 is 13 amino acids.

V and J are TRBV12-3 or TRBV12-4 and TRBJ2-5, with D perhaps being TRBD1 or TRBD2 (6 bases each). The CDR3 spans 12 residues. V lost 1 base and J 9 bases, leaving 9 bases between the germline ends. For the CDR3, the DNA is TGTGCCAGCAGTTTAGGAAGGGGGGCCCAGTACTTC. Amino acids: CASSLGRGAQYF.

This chain connects TRBV24-1 to TRBJ2-3, with D maybe TRBD2 (7 bases). V was clipped by 3 bases and J by 2 bases, with 11 bases between them. The CDR3 totals 15 residues. Germline V gives CDR1 KGHDR, CDR2 SFDVKD. As DNA, the CDR3 is TGTGCCACCAGTGATCGGGGGGCGCTCACAGATACGCAGTATTTT. It translates to CATSDRGALTDTQYF.

The chain is built from TRBV20-1 and TRBJ2-5; TRBD2 might be the D (6 bases). V lost 0 bases and J 2 bases, leaving 13 bases between the germline ends. This CDR3 has 15 amino acids. From germline, CDR1 is DFQATT and CDR2 SNEGSKA (reference sequence). The DNA of the CDR3 is TGCAGTGCTAGAGAGGAGGGGCGAGGGCAAGAGACCCAGTACTTC. As protein: CSAREEGRGQETQYF.

The chain recombines TRBV27 with TRBJ1-1; 8 nucleotides line up with TRBD1. The V gene end was trimmed by 4 bases and the J gene end by 4 bases; junction bases not matched to a gene: 8. The CDR3 contains 15 residues. From germline, CDR1 is MNHEY and CDR2 SMNVEV (reference sequence). The CDR3: CASSSKPGQVTEAFF. The CDR3 DNA sequence: TGTGCCAGCAGTTCAAAACCGGGACAGGTCACTGAAGCTTTCTTT.

The chain is built from TRBV6-1 and TRBJ2-7, with a possible D match to TRBD2 (6 bases). The V and J ends lost 0 bases and 2 bases respectively, with 11 bases between them. The CDR3 length is 15 residues. Germline CDR1 reads MNHNS; CDR2 reads SASEGT. The CDR3 protein is CASSEAWGGTYEQYF. The CDR3, as DNA: TGTGCCAGCAGTGAAGCGTGGGGCGGGACCTACGAGCAGTACTTC.

V and J are TRBV9 and TRBJ2-1; 11 nucleotides line up with TRBD2. In germline, CDR1 is SGDLS, CDR2 YYNGEE. This CDR3 is 15 amino acids long. J lost 7 bases, V lost 3 bases, and 6 bases had no gene match. CDR3 region: CASSARLAGKNEQFF. The CDR3 DNA is TGTGCCAGCAGCGCTAGACTAGCGGGAAAGAATGAGCAGTTCTTC. Drawing the rest from reference TRBV9 and TRBJ2-1, the complete variable domain is DSGVTQTPKHLITATGQRVTLRCSPRSGDLSVYWYQQSLDQGLQFLIQYYNGEERAKGNILERFSAQQFPDLHSELNLSSLELGDSALYFCASSARLAGKNEQFFGPGTRLTVL.

This clonotype has more than one count but fewer than ten. CDR3 loop: CASSLAIMNTEAFF. CDR3 bases: TGTGCCAGCAGCTTAGCGATTATGAACACTGAAGCTTTCTTT. The chain combines TRBV7-9 with TRBJ1-1; D is uncertain. Germline V gene data show CDR1 as SEHNR and CDR2 as FQNEAQ (reference sequence). The CDR3 length is 14 residues. V was shortened by 0 bases and J by 0 bases, with 5 bases between the two germline ends. The full variable domain, rest sourced from reference TRBV7-9 and TRBJ1-1, is DTGVSQNPRHKITKRGQNVTFRCDPISEHNRLYWYRQTLGQGPEFLTYFQNEAQLEKSRLLSDRFSAERPKGSFSTLEIQRTEQGDSAMYLCASSLAIMNTEAFFGQGTRLTVV.

In this sample, this clonotype turned up a few times. The V and J genes are TRBV20-1 and TRBJ2-7; tentatively, D is TRBD1 (5 bases). V lost 7 bases, J lost 0 bases, and 13 bases lay in between. The CDR3 sequence is 13 residues long. Germline CDR1 DFQATT, CDR2 SNEGSKA (reference sequence). Here the CDR3 reads CSVTDDSSYEQYF. The CDR3 DNA reads as TGCAGTGTCACCGACGACAGCTCCTACGAGCAGTACTTC.